This record concerns one TCR beta chain sequence. Per germline, CDR1 SGHTA and CDR2 FQGNSA. CDR3 size: 15 residues. V dropped 1 base and J dropped 4 bases, with 11 bases sitting between them. The data derive from a study of blood T cell repertoires in COVID-19. TCRdb keeps only in-frame clones here, not all; method: immunoSEQ multiplex PCR. The repertoire holds around 250,000 clones, with around 87% as singletons. This chain links TRBV7-2 with TRBJ1-3, with D possibly matching TRBD1 (5 bases). This receptor was obtained from a woman between 50 and 59 years old who had recovered from COVID-19. The sequencing input was PBMCs or T cells enriched from blood (not recorded which). CDR3 DNA sequence: TGTGCCAGCAGCTTAGTCGGGGGGGTCGGAAACACCATATATTTT. It translates to CASSLVGGVGNTIYF.